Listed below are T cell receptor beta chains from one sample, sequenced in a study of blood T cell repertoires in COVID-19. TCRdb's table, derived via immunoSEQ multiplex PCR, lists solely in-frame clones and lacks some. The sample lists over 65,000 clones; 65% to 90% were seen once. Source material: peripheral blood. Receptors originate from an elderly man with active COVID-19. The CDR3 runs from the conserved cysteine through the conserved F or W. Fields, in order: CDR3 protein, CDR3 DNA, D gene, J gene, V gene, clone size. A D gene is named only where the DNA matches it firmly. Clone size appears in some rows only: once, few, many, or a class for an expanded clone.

cdr3_aa: CSVLSGNTEAFF
cdr3_nt: TGCAGCGTTCTTAGTGGGAACACTGAAGCTTTCTTT
d_call: .
j_call: TRBJ1-1
v_call: TRBV29-1
clone_size: .

cdr3_aa: CASSQQTGTSTLEQFF
cdr3_nt: TGTGCCAGCAGCCAGCAGACCGGGACTAGCACTCTTGAGCAGTTCTTC
d_call: TRBD2
j_call: TRBJ2-1
v_call: TRBV4-2
clone_size: .

cdr3_aa: CATSLGQGYGYTF
cdr3_nt: TGTGCCACCAGTTTGGGACAGGGATATGGCTACACCTTC
d_call: TRBD1
j_call: TRBJ1-2
v_call: TRBV24-1
clone_size: few

cdr3_aa: CASSIQQSSGANVLTF
cdr3_nt: TGCGCCAGCAGCATCCAACAGAGCTCTGGGGCCAACGTCCTGACTTTC
d_call: .
j_call: TRBJ2-6
v_call: TRBV5-1
clone_size: .

cdr3_aa: CASHAGGALLEQYF
cdr3_nt: TGTGCCAGCCACGCCGGGGGGGCCCTCCTCGAGCAGTACTTC
d_call: TRBD2
j_call: TRBJ2-7
v_call: TRBV7-9
clone_size: .

cdr3_aa: CASSLGQGAGTQYF
cdr3_nt: TGTGCCAGCAGCTTAGGGCAGGGGGCTGGTACGCAGTATTTT
d_call: TRBD1
j_call: TRBJ2-3
v_call: TRBV11-2
clone_size: .

cdr3_aa: CASSYGGQGGNEQFF
cdr3_nt: TGTGCCAGCAGTTACGGGGGACAGGGGGGCAATGAGCAGTTCTTC
d_call: TRBD1
j_call: TRBJ2-1
v_call: TRBV6-6
clone_size: .

cdr3_aa: CASTQGYRGHDIQYF
cdr3_nt: TGTGCCAGCACCCAGGGGTACAGGGGGCATGACATTCAGTACTTC
d_call: TRBD1
j_call: TRBJ2-4
v_call: TRBV6-5
clone_size: few

cdr3_aa: CASSFRTGASYEQYF
cdr3_nt: TGCGCCAGCAGCTTCCGGACAGGGGCAAGCTACGAGCAGTACTTC
d_call: TRBD1
j_call: TRBJ2-7
v_call: TRBV5-1
clone_size: .

cdr3_aa: CATSRDWASGYTF
cdr3_nt: TGTGCCACCAGCAGAGATTGGGCGAGCGGCTACACCTTC
d_call: .
j_call: TRBJ1-2
v_call: TRBV15
clone_size: .

cdr3_aa: CASSQVEGNDYGYTF
cdr3_nt: TGCGCCAGCAGCCAAGTGGAGGGGAATGACTATGGCTACACCTTC
d_call: .
j_call: TRBJ1-2
v_call: TRBV4-3
clone_size: .

cdr3_aa: CASSFSPGTEEFF
cdr3_nt: TGTGCCAGCAGTTTCTCACCCGGGACAGAGGAGTTTTTT
d_call: TRBD1
j_call: TRBJ1-4
v_call: TRBV27
clone_size: .

cdr3_aa: CASSLGTGRQETQYF
cdr3_nt: TGCGCCAGCAGCCTGGGGACAGGGCGACAAGAGACCCAGTACTTC
d_call: TRBD1
j_call: TRBJ2-5
v_call: TRBV5-1
clone_size: .

cdr3_aa: CASSEGATRRAFF
cdr3_nt: TGTGCCAGCAGTGAAGGGGCCACTCGTCGGGCTTTCTTT
d_call: .
j_call: TRBJ1-1
v_call: TRBV6-1
clone_size: .

cdr3_aa: CATSRFLGEQYF
cdr3_nt: TGTGCCACCAGCAGGTTCCTCGGCGAGCAGTACTTC
d_call: .
j_call: TRBJ2-7
v_call: TRBV15
clone_size: .

cdr3_aa: CASSYLSGKQGILQETQYF
cdr3_nt: TGTGCCAGCAGTTACTTGAGTGGGAAACAGGGGATTCTCCAAGAGACCCAGTACTTC
d_call: TRBD1
j_call: TRBJ2-5
v_call: TRBV6-2/TRBV6-3
clone_size: .

cdr3_aa: CASSMDGTSGLYEQFF
cdr3_nt: TGTGCCAGCAGCATGGACGGGACTAGCGGGCTATATGAGCAGTTCTTC
d_call: TRBD2
j_call: TRBJ2-1
v_call: TRBV5-4
clone_size: .

cdr3_aa: CASSLGGAETQYF
cdr3_nt: TGTGCCAGCAGCTTGGGCGGTGCGGAGACCCAGTACTTC
d_call: .
j_call: TRBJ2-5
v_call: TRBV5-4
clone_size: .

cdr3_aa: CASSTGTSTYNEQFF
cdr3_nt: TGCGCCAGCAGCACCGGGACTTCGACCTACAATGAGCAGTTCTTC
d_call: .
j_call: TRBJ2-1
v_call: TRBV5-1
clone_size: once

cdr3_aa: CASSSRDRGYEQYF
cdr3_nt: TGTGCCAGCAGCTCCAGGGACAGAGGCTACGAGCAGTACTTC
d_call: TRBD1
j_call: TRBJ2-7
v_call: TRBV5-6
clone_size: .

cdr3_aa: CASSSLAGNTGELFF
cdr3_nt: TGCGCCAGCAGCTCACTAGCGGGGAACACCGGGGAGCTGTTTTTT
d_call: TRBD2
j_call: TRBJ2-2
v_call: TRBV5-1
clone_size: .

cdr3_aa: CASSLARGGSGIGGNEQFF
cdr3_nt: TGTGCCAGCAGCTTGGCCAGGGGTGGTAGCGGGATAGGCGGCAATGAGCAGTTCTTC
d_call: TRBD2
j_call: TRBJ2-1
v_call: TRBV5-5
clone_size: .

cdr3_aa: CASSLVGLAGPDTQYF
cdr3_nt: TGTGCCAGCAGCTTAGTGGGTCTAGCGGGTCCAGATACGCAGTATTTT
d_call: TRBD2
j_call: TRBJ2-3
v_call: TRBV7-2
clone_size: .

cdr3_aa: CASSPKVGVEAFF
cdr3_nt: TGTGCCAGCAGTCCAAAAGTGGGAGTTGAAGCTTTCTTT
d_call: .
j_call: TRBJ1-1
v_call: TRBV25-1
clone_size: .

cdr3_aa: CASSQDWAGDLYGYTF
cdr3_nt: TGCGCCAGCAGCCAAGACTGGGCGGGGGACCTCTATGGCTACACCTTC
d_call: .
j_call: TRBJ1-2
v_call: TRBV4-3
clone_size: .

cdr3_aa: CASSPTNVGSGQPQHF
cdr3_nt: TGTGCCAGTAGTCCGACGAACGTCGGGAGCGGACAGCCCCAGCATTTT
d_call: .
j_call: TRBJ1-5
v_call: TRBV19
clone_size: .

cdr3_aa: CASSERGQGVGELFF
cdr3_nt: TGTGCCAGCAGCGAAAGGGGACAGGGTGTCGGGGAGCTGTTTTTT
d_call: TRBD1
j_call: TRBJ2-2
v_call: TRBV9
clone_size: .

cdr3_aa: CATSREVAEQYF
cdr3_nt: TGTGCCACCAGCAGAGAGGTAGCCGAGCAGTACTTC
d_call: .
j_call: TRBJ2-7
v_call: TRBV15
clone_size: .

cdr3_aa: CASSLRGGGYTF
cdr3_nt: TGTGCCAGCAGTCTTCGGGGAGGTGGCTACACCTTC
d_call: .
j_call: TRBJ1-2
v_call: TRBV28
clone_size: .

cdr3_aa: CASSPLAGGETQYF
cdr3_nt: TGTGCCAGCAGTCCACTAGCGGGGGGGGAGACCCAGTACTTC
d_call: TRBD2
j_call: TRBJ2-5
v_call: TRBV11-2
clone_size: .

cdr3_aa: CASSLGAVEKLFF
cdr3_nt: TGTGCCAGCAGTTTAGGCGCCGTTGAAAAACTGTTTTTT
d_call: .
j_call: TRBJ1-4
v_call: TRBV12-3/TRBV12-4
clone_size: .

cdr3_aa: CASSSSGEGLAFYNEQFF
cdr3_nt: TGCGCCAGCAGCTCCTCAGGCGAGGGACTAGCTTTCTACAATGAGCAGTTCTTC
d_call: TRBD2
j_call: TRBJ2-1
v_call: TRBV5-1
clone_size: .

cdr3_aa: CASSPRHVFGDSSYNEQFF
cdr3_nt: TGTGCCAGCAGCCCCCGCCATGTATTTGGGGACTCTTCCTACAATGAGCAGTTCTTC
d_call: .
j_call: TRBJ2-1
v_call: TRBV9
clone_size: .

cdr3_aa: CASSKAGRGIYNEQFF
cdr3_nt: TGTGCCAGCAGCAAAGCTGGCAGGGGAATCTACAATGAGCAGTTCTTC
d_call: .
j_call: TRBJ2-1
v_call: TRBV21-1
clone_size: once

cdr3_aa: CASSFTRAGEQYF
cdr3_nt: TGTGCCAGCAGTTTTACCAGGGCGGGGGAGCAGTACTTC
d_call: .
j_call: TRBJ2-7
v_call: TRBV28
clone_size: once

cdr3_aa: CASSQADTQYF
cdr3_nt: TGTGCCAGCAGCCAGGCAGATACGCAGTATTTT
d_call: .
j_call: TRBJ2-3
v_call: TRBV7-9
clone_size: .

cdr3_aa: CASRMGQIYGYTF
cdr3_nt: TGTGCCAGCAGAATGGGACAGATCTATGGCTACACCTTC
d_call: TRBD1
j_call: TRBJ1-2
v_call: TRBV6-5
clone_size: .

cdr3_aa: CASSQARGRSQYF
cdr3_nt: TGCGCCAGCAGCCAAGCTAGGGGCAGGTCGCAGTACTTC
d_call: .
j_call: TRBJ2-5
v_call: TRBV4-3
clone_size: .

cdr3_aa: CASSQVQGAGEKLFF
cdr3_nt: TGCGCCAGCAGCCAAGTACAGGGGGCGGGTGAAAAACTGTTTTTT
d_call: TRBD1
j_call: TRBJ1-4
v_call: TRBV4-1
clone_size: .

cdr3_aa: CASSQGAGYSYNSPLHF
cdr3_nt: TGTGCCAGCAGCCAAGGGGCGGGTTACTCCTATAATTCACCCCTCCACTTT
d_call: .
j_call: TRBJ1-6
v_call: TRBV3-1/TRBV3-2
clone_size: .